This T cell receptor (beta chain) was identified in a study of T cell repertoires in cytomegalovirus infection. The overall study: Both CMV infection and a matching HLA type were indicated by public TCR beta signatures. Study findings and constraints: The ex vivo response was dominated by HLA-C-restricted CMV-specific TCR beta clonotypes. Summed public TCR beta family frequency identified CMV carriers bearing the relevant HLA.

The CDR3 consists of 15 residues. V was pared by 3 bases and J by 5 bases, with 8 bases of the junction left unmatched. Each CDR3 protein gets one entry after TCRdb re-called the reads with MiXCR. This repertoire shows 150,000 to 200,000 distinct CDR3 sequences, roughly 20% found once; its top ten account for under 3.5%. A note on this clonotype: Its cognate antigen is unknown.

Sequenced input: PBMCs. The source of this sequence is a human donor in good health (CMV status not recorded). Some clones in this sample may be carry-over from other donors' samples. The rearrangement uses TRBV12-3 or TRBV12-4 and TRBJ2-7; 9 bases line up with TRBD2. CDR3 loop: CASSFSGGGAHEQYF. CDR3 in DNA: TGTGCCAGCAGTTTTAGTGGCGGGGGGGCCCACGAGCAGTACTTC.